This T cell receptor beta chain was identified during a study of CD8+ T cells in alopecia areata. Study at large: Treated patients took oral tofacitinib at 5 to 10 mg twice daily.

Study-level results: Clonality in lesional scalp, especially alopecia totalis/universalis, exceeded that of normal scalp.

Extracted RNA was reverse transcribed, and the resulting cDNA served as sequencing template. Data came from immunoSEQ multiplex PCR; TCRdb stores just in-frame clones and leaves some out. The sample contains about 180,000 clones, approximately 62% of which appear only once. In the case of this clone: Its antigen is not known.

Lesional scalp punch biopsies and peripheral blood came from alopecia areata patients. The V end lost 6 bases, the J end lost 6 bases, and 15 bases lay between the germline ends. This CDR3 comprises 14 residues. The germline CDR1 and CDR2 sequences are MNHEY and SMNVEV (reference sequence). The receptor comes from a human donor with alopecia areata. Source: CD4+ T cells sorted from blood, taken at week 0. The J gene is TRBJ1-5, the V gene TRBV27; D perhaps matches TRBD1 (6 bases). The CDR3 coding sequence is TGTGCCAGCAGGCCAGGGGAGGAAGGTCAGCCCCAGCATTTT. Protein sequence: CASRPGEEGQPQHF.